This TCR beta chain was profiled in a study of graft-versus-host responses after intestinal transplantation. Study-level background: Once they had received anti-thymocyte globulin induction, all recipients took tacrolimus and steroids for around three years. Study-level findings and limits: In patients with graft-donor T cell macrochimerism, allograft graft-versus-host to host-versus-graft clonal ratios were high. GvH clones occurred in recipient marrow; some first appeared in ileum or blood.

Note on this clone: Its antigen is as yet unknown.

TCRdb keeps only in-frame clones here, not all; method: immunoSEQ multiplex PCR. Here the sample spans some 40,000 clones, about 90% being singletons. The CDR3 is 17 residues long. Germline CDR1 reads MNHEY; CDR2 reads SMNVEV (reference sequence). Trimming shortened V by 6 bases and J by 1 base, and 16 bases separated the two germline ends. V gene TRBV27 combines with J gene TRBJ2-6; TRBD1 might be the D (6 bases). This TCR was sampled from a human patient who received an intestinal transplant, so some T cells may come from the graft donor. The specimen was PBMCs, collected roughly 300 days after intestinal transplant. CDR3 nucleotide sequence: TGTGCCAGCAGAGGGCAGGGGCCTCAATCTGGGGCCAACGTCCTGACTTTC. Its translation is CASRGQGPQSGANVLTF.